The 10 T cell receptor beta chains below were found in one sample sequenced in a study of T cells in Graves' hyperthyroidism and ophthalmopathy. The investigators amplified TCR beta CDR3 regions from RNA transcripts. First-round RT-PCR of the TCR CDR3 relied on the HTBI primer set. Using its own MiXCR run on the multiplex PCR reads, TCRdb lists one record per CDR3 protein. The sample lists approximately 490,000 distinct CDR3 sequences; roughly 22% were seen once. Source material: blood. All receptors derive from a woman between 65 and 79 years old with Graves' ophthalmopathy.

The chain has TRBV3-1 and TRBJ2-7; D ambiguous. Germline V lookup: CDR1 LGHDT, CDR2 YNNKEL (reference sequence). The germline V and J ends were trimmed by 3 bases and 0 bases, with 6 bases remaining between them. The CDR3 length is 13 residues. The CDR3 nucleotides read TGTGCCAGCAGCCACCTTGTCTCCTACGAGCAGTACTTC. It codes for CASSHLVSYEQYF.

This clonotype showed up many times. The chain joins TRBV12-3 or TRBV12-4 to TRBJ2-7; TRBD1 matches 8 bases. This CDR3 contains 14 residues. Germline trimming cut 5 bases from V and 5 bases from J; bases unmatched to any gene: 8. In nucleotides, the CDR3 is TGTGCCAGCAGTCTCAGGACAGGGTCCAACGAGCAGTACTTC. Translated, it gives CASSLRTGSNEQYF.

V and J are TRBV19 and TRBJ2-4; possibly TRBD2 for D (6 bases). The V end lost 6 bases, the J end lost 3 bases, and 12 bases lay between the germline ends. This CDR3 region has 14 residues. Germline values: CDR1 LNHDA, CDR2 SQIVND (reference sequence). This CDR3 reads CASSTGVGKNIQYF. CDR3 in DNA: TGTGCCAGTAGCACGGGGGTAGGCAAAAACATTCAGTACTTC.

This clonotype was observed a handful of times. The CDR3 bases are TGCAGTGCCCAGAGACTAGCGAGTTACAATGAGCAGTTCTTC. Residues: CSAQRLASYNEQFF. V gene TRBV20-1 combines with J gene TRBJ2-1, with 8 positions matching TRBD2. Germline loops: CDR1 DFQATT, CDR2 SNEGSKA (reference sequence). The CDR3 has 14 residues. After removal of 6 bases from V and 4 bases from J, the junction contained 8 bases not matched to a gene.

This clonotype has only a few counts. The chain couples TRBV30 to TRBJ2-2, with 9 bases matching TRBD1. The CDR3 loop spans 15 amino acids. CDR1 is GTSNPN, CDR2 SVGIG, per germline (reference sequence). Trimming took 3 bases from V and 8 from J; bases not matched to a gene: 10. CDR3 DNA: TGTGCCTGGAGGGCCCGGGACAGGGTAGGGGGGGAGCTGTTTTTT. Protein sequence: CAWRARDRVGGELFF.

This clonotype was counted between two and nine times. The rearrangement joins TRBV11-1 to TRBJ2-7; 9 bases fit TRBD2. V shed 3 bases and J 5 bases; nucleotides not matched to a gene: 5. This CDR3 is built from 14 residues. Germline lookup yields CDR1 SGHAT and CDR2 FQDESV (reference sequence). The CDR3 spells CASSFGTSINEQYF. The CDR3 DNA reads as TGTGCCAGCAGCTTTGGGACTAGCATAAACGAGCAGTACTTC.

This clonotype was picked up a small number of times. The chain couples TRBV28 to TRBJ2-1; the match to TRBD2 covers 8 bases. The V and J ends lost 5 bases and 1 base, in that order; junction bases with no gene match: 7. Germline assignment: CDR1 MDHEN and CDR2 SYDVKM. The CDR3 extends over 16 amino acids. The CDR3 is CASSQSGSRSYNEQFF. DNA of the CDR3: TGTGCCAGCAGTCAAAGCGGGAGTCGGTCCTACAATGAGCAGTTCTTC.

The CDR3 here is CASSYSLGGYEQYF. The CDR3 nucleotides read TGTGCCAGCAGTTACTCGCTGGGGGGTTACGAGCAGTACTTC. The rearrangement joins TRBV6-6 to TRBJ2-7; D is possibly TRBD2 (6 bases). V shed 0 bases and J shed 4 bases, with 10 bases lying between them. This CDR3 is 14 amino acids long. From germline, CDR1 is MNHNY and CDR2 SVGAGI (reference sequence).

At least ten counts were recorded for this clonotype. The chain uses TRBV19 and TRBJ2-1; D remains ambiguous. CDR1 is LNHDA, CDR2 SQIVND, per germline (reference sequence). V was trimmed by 4 bases and J by 5 bases, leaving 12 bases between them. The CDR3 extends over 14 amino acids. CDR3 loop: CASSTRTVNNEQFF. Here the CDR3 DNA reads TGTGCCAGTAGTACGCGGACGGTCAACAATGAGCAGTTCTTC. Filled out from reference TRBV19 and TRBJ2-1, the complete variable domain reads DGGITQSPKYLFRKEGQNVTLSCEQNLNHDAMYWYRQDPGQGLRLIYYSQIVNDFQKGDIAEGYSVSREKKESFPLTVTSAQKNPTAFYLCASSTRTVNNEQFFGPGTRLTVL.

This chain joins TRBV7-2 and TRBJ2-1; 9 nucleotides match TRBD2. V was pared by 5 bases and J by 3 bases, with 5 bases of the junction left unmatched. CDR1 SGHTA and CDR2 FQGNSA come from the germline V gene. This CDR3 region has 15 residues. This chain's CDR3 is CASSPSGVNYNEQFF. Written as DNA, the CDR3 is TGTGCCAGCAGCCCTAGCGGGGTCAACTACAATGAGCAGTTCTTC.